This T cell receptor (beta chain) was observed in a study of CD8+ T cells in alopecia areata. Whole-study results and caveats: Among the top 100, expanded CD8+ clones were significantly decreased by tofacitinib, as was scalp clonality. More clonal than normal scalp was lesional scalp, particularly alopecia totalis/universalis.

As to this clone: The antigen remains undetermined.

The CDR3 has 13 amino acids. CDR1 and CDR2 (germline): SGDLS, YYNGEE. Trimming cost V 3 bases and J 4 bases, with 8 bases left between them. Sequencing templates came from extracted RNA that was reverse transcribed into cDNA. The table came from immunoSEQ multiplex PCR; TCRdb's copy has only in-frame clones and leaves some out. The table includes 200,000 to 250,000 clones, under 40% detected once. Treatment specified: oral pan-JAK inhibitor, 5-10 mg twice daily. PBMCs yielded sorted CD4+ and CD8+ T cells. The sequence came from a human donor with alopecia areata. The chain has TRBV9 and TRBJ1-5; no firm D call. Sample: CD4+ T cells sorted from blood, taken around week 31, from a patient treated with tofacitinib. The CDR3 region is CASSGHPNQPQHF. Here the CDR3 DNA reads TGTGCCAGCAGCGGGCACCCAAATCAGCCCCAGCATTTT.